Following are 18 T cell receptor beta chains from one sample sequenced in a study of glioma-infiltrating T cells after dendritic cell vaccination. Data came from immunoSEQ multiplex PCR; TCRdb stores just in-frame clones and leaves some out. Seen here are tens of thousands of clones, approximately 80% observed once, and the top ten hold about 2.1%. This specimen consisted of blood, obtained before dendritic cell vaccination. These receptors were obtained from a human donor with glioblastoma.

The J gene is TRBJ2-5, the V gene TRBV7-7; 8 nucleotides match TRBD2. Per germline, CDR1 SSHAT and CDR2 FNYEAQ (reference sequence). Trimming took 1 base from V and 2 from J; bases not matched to a gene: 3. The CDR3 has 15 amino acids. CDR3 loop: CASSLGASGQETQYF. CDR3 bases: TGTGCCAGCAGCTTAGGAGCTAGCGGGCAAGAGACCCAGTACTTC. Complete variable domain (other parts from reference TRBV7-7 and TRBJ2-5): GAGVSQSPRYKVTKRGQDVTLRCDPISSHATLYWYQQALGQGPEFLTYFNYEAQPDKSGLPSDRFSAERPEGSISTLTIQRTEQRDSAMYRCASSLGASGQETQYFGPGTRLLVL.

The table lists this clone with a count of one. This chain joins TRBV2 and TRBJ2-2; a weak D match, TRBD2 (6 bases). Germline CDR1 SNHLY, CDR2 FYNNEI. The CDR3 consists of 14 residues. Trimming took off 7 bases at V and 1 base at J, with 10 bases between the two ends. The CDR3 loop reads CASMGLKNTGELFF. The CDR3 nucleotides read TGTGCCAGCATGGGACTGAAGAACACCGGGGAGCTGTTTTTT. The full variable domain, its missing parts supplied by reference TRBV2 and TRBJ2-2, is EPEVTQTPSHQVTQMGQEVILRCVPISNHLYFYWYRQILGQKVEFLVSFYNNEISEKSEIFDDQFSVERPDGSNFTLKIRSTKLEDSAMYFCASMGLKNTGELFFGEGSRLTVL.

In this sample, this clone turned up a few times. The J gene is TRBJ1-5, the V gene TRBV5-8, with TRBD1 as a possible D gene (6 bases). This CDR3 region has 19 residues. Germline CDR1 reads SGHTS; CDR2 reads YDEGEE. V was pared by 0 bases and J by 0 bases, with 19 bases between. The CDR3 region has the DNA TGTGCCAGCAGCTTGGTTCCCAGGGGTGGACTTTATAGCAATCAGCCCCAGCATTTT. It codes for CASSLVPRGGLYSNQPQHF.

The gene calls are TRBV10-3 and TRBJ1-4, with TRBD1 as a possible D gene (5 bases). The CDR3 extends over 13 amino acids. Trimming cost V 2 bases and J 14 bases, with 15 bases left between them. The germline CDR1 and CDR2 sequences are ENHRY and SYGVKD. CDR3 in amino acids: CAISEIVREGLFF. CDR3 nucleotides: TGTGCCATCAGTGAGATCGTCAGGGAGGGGCTGTTTTTT.

The chain recombines TRBV7-6 with TRBJ1-4; D is perhaps TRBD1 (5 bases). In germline, CDR1 is SGHVS, CDR2 FNYEAQ. CDR3 size: 14 residues. Trimming left V 0 bases short and J 8 bases short, with 10 bases between. The CDR3 loop reads CASSLADHREKLFF. CDR3 nucleotide sequence: TGTGCCAGCAGCTTAGCGGACCACAGGGAAAAACTGTTTTTT. The entire variable domain, with the rest obtained from reference TRBV7-6 and TRBJ1-4, is as follows: GAGVSQSPRYKVTKRGQDVALRCDPISGHVSLYWYRQALGQGPEFLTYFNYEAQQDKSGLPNDRFSAERPEGSISTLTIQRTEQRDSAMYRCASSLADHREKLFFGSGTQLSVL.

Here the CDR3 reads CASSQGQGVYNEQFF. The CDR3 coding sequence is TGCGCCAGCAGCCAAGGACAGGGGGTCTACAATGAGCAGTTCTTC. This sequence joins TRBV4-1 and TRBJ2-1; the match to TRBD1 covers 9 bases. The V and J ends lost 1 base and 3 bases, in that order; junction bases with no gene match: 1. Germline CDR1 MGHRA, CDR2 YSYEKL. The CDR3 length is 15 residues.

This sequence joins TRBV21-1 and TRBJ2-7; the DNA was not used to check the table's D call, TRBD2. TRBV21-1 is shown as a pseudogene. This CDR3 contains 17 residues. The CDR3 spells CASSGRLAGISFYEQYF. DNA of the CDR3: TGTGCCAGCAGCGGCCGACTAGCGGGGATTTCCTTCTACGAGCAGTACTTC.

The V call is TRBV6-6, the J call TRBJ2-7; tentative D call: TRBD1 (5 bases). Germline lookup yields CDR1 MNHNY and CDR2 SVGAGI (reference sequence). The CDR3 sequence is 12 residues long. The ends were cut back, 6 bases at V and 2 bases at J, with 8 bases in the middle. The CDR3 bases are TGTGCCAGCAGAAGGGGAACCTACGAGCAGTACTTC. Its translation: CASRRGTYEQYF.

The rearrangement joins TRBV7-8 to TRBJ1-2; D uncertain. This CDR3 contains 15 residues. In germline, CDR1 is SGHVS, CDR2 FQNEAQ. V was shortened by 4 bases and J by 2 bases, with 14 bases between the two germline ends. The CDR3 loop reads CASSSSGSGNYGYTF. In nucleotides, the CDR3 is TGTGCCAGCAGCTCGTCGGGGTCGGGGAACTATGGCTACACCTTC.

This clone was recorded only once. The V call is TRBV5-1, the J call TRBJ1-1; perhaps TRBD1 as D (6 bases). V was pared by 6 bases and J by 1 base, with 13 bases between. Germline V CDR1 and CDR2: SGHRS, YFSETQ. The CDR3 contains 14 residues. CDR3 residues: CASTPRGRNTEAFF. The CDR3 region has the DNA TGCGCCAGCACCCCGAGGGGGAGGAACACTGAAGCTTTCTTT.

The CDR3 spells CASSPRTAEAFF. CDR3 DNA sequence: TGTGCCAGCAGTCCTCGGACAGCCGAAGCTTTCTTT. The J gene is TRBJ1-1, the V gene TRBV6-5, with TRBD1 as a possible D gene (6 bases). V lost 5 bases, J lost 8 bases, and 12 bases lay in between. There are 12 residues in the CDR3. Per germline, CDR1 MNHEY and CDR2 SVGAGI.

The V gene is TRBV5-1, the J gene TRBJ2-3, with D maybe TRBD2 (6 bases). V lost 9 bases and J 6 bases, leaving 23 bases between the germline ends. The length of the CDR3 is 15 residues. Germline values: CDR1 SGHRS, CDR2 YFSETQ. The CDR3 DNA reads as TGCGCCACCACGGAGGGACCCTCATCGGGGGATACGCAGTATTTT. This sequence encodes CATTEGPSSGDTQYF.

The chain uses TRBV7-9 and TRBJ2-3, with 10 bases identical to TRBD2. CDR3 length: 17 amino acids. The J segment lost 2 bases and the V segment lost 5 bases, leaving 10 bases of the junction unmatched. CDR1 and CDR2 (germline): SEHNR, FQNEAQ (reference sequence). This chain's CDR3 is CASSESRLAGATDTQYF. The CDR3, as DNA: TGTGCCAGCAGCGAAAGTCGACTAGCGGGCGCCACAGATACGCAGTATTTT.

The rearrangement joins TRBV12-5 to TRBJ1-2; 10 bases fit TRBD1. The J segment lost 8 bases and the V segment lost 7 bases, leaving 16 bases of the junction unmatched. The length of the CDR3 is 16 residues. CDR1 LGHNT and CDR2 FRNRAP come from the germline V gene. The DNA for the CDR3 is TGTGCTAGTGCCGTAGACAGGGGGCCTGGCCGGGAGGGCTACACCTTC. Amino acids: CASAVDRGPGREGYTF.

The chain uses TRBV19 and TRBJ2-5; 12 bases are shared with TRBD1. The germline V gene has CDR1 LNHDA and CDR2 SQIVND (reference sequence). The V segment lost 5 bases and the J segment 2 bases; nucleotides outside the gene matches: 12. The CDR3 contains 18 residues. Written as DNA, the CDR3 is TGTGCCAGTAGTGTCACCGGGACAGGGGGCTGGGGGCAAGAGACCCAGTACTTC. This sequence encodes CASSVTGTGGWGQETQYF.

The chain combines TRBV11-1 with TRBJ2-5; 8 positions agree with TRBD1. V shed 5 bases and J 2 bases; nucleotides not matched to a gene: 7. This CDR3 has 15 amino acids. Germline V CDR1 and CDR2: SGHAT, FQDESV (reference sequence). This CDR3 reads CASSTGTGNQETQYF. The CDR3 DNA reads TGTGCCAGCAGCACCGGGACAGGTAATCAAGAGACCCAGTACTTC.

The gene calls are TRBV7-8 and TRBJ1-2, with D unresolved. Deletions cut 1 base from V and 4 bases from J, with 7 bases between. The CDR3 contains 13 residues. Germline V lookup: CDR1 SGHVS, CDR2 FQNEAQ. The CDR3 DNA is TGTGCCAGCAGCTTAGTAGACACCTATGGCTACACCTTC. This gives the protein CASSLVDTYGYTF.

The V and J genes are TRBV6-5 and TRBJ2-5; 7 bases line up with TRBD2. Germline CDR1 is MNHEY and CDR2 is SVGAGI. This CDR3 comprises 15 residues. V was pared by 4 bases and J by 3 bases, with 8 bases of the junction left unmatched. The DNA for the CDR3 is TGTGCCAGCAGTTCGCGCGGGGCGGGGGAAGAGACCCAGTACTTC. Its protein is CASSSRGAGEETQYF.